The TCR beta chain described here comes from a study of CD8 T cells in Susac syndrome. RNA in amounts of roughly 0.5 to 1 ug was reverse transcribed with random hexamers. By means of immunoSEQ multiplex PCR, TCR beta CDR3 spanning 54 Vbeta and 13 Jbeta underwent amplification. TCRdb recomputed calls from the immunoSEQ multiplex PCR reads with MiXCR, one row per CDR3 protein. The profile shows tens of thousands of distinct CDR3 sequences, 93% of them singletons. The CDR3 length is 18 residues. V was clipped by 5 bases and J by 0 bases; unmatched bases: 10. Germline CDR1 is LNHDA and CDR2 is SQIVND (reference sequence). From blood CD8+ and CD4+ T cells, the TCR beta chain was sequenced. It was negative isolation that provided the CD8+ and CD4+ T cells, whereas TEMRA cells were enriched by FACS.

Sequencing was carried out using CD8+ T cells from PBMCs. This chain connects TRBV19 to TRBJ2-7; 13 positions match TRBD2. This TCR was recovered from a human donor in good health. The CDR3 nucleotides read TGTGCCAGTAGTCTGGGGACTAGCGGGGCCGGACACTCCTACGAGCAGTACTTC. Translated: CASSLGTSGAGHSYEQYF.